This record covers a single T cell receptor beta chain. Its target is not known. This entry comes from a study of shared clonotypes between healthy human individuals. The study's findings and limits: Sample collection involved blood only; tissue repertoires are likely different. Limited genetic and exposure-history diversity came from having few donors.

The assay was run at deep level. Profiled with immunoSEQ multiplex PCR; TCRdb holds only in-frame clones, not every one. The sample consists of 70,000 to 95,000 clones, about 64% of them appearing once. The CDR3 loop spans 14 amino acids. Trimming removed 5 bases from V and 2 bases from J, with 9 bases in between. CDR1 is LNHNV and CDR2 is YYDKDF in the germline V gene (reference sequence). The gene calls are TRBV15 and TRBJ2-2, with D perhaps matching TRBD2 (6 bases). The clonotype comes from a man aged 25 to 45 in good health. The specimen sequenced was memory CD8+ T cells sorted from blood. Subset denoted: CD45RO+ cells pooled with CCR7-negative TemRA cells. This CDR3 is CATSAGINTGELFF. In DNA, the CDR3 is TGTGCCACCAGCGCGGGAATAAACACCGGGGAGCTGTTTTTT.